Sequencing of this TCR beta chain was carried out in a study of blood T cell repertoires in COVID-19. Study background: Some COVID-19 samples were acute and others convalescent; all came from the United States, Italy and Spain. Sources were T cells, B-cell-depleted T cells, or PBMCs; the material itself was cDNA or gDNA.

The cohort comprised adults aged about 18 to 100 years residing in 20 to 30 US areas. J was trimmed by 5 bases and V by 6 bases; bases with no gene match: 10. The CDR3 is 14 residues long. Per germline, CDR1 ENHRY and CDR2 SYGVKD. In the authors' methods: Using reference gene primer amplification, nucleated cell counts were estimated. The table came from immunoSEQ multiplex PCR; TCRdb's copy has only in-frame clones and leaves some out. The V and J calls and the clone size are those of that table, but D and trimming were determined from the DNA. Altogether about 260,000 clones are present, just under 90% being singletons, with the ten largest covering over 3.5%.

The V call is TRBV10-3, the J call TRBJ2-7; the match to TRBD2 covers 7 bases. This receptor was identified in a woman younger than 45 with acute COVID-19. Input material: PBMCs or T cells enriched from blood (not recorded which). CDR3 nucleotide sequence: TGTGCCATCAGCGGGGCGGGAGCAGCCCACGAGCAGTACTTC. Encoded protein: CAISGAGAAHEQYF.